This T cell receptor beta chain was captured in a study of beta chain features in type 1 diabetes. General study points: Type 1 diabetes patients had TCRB CDR3s that were shorter (moderately but significantly so) in all four CD4+ subsets.

This clone showed up just a few times. What it binds is unknown. The study reverse transcribed the entire isolated RNA, so it sequenced expressed TCRB transcripts. Samples of naive, central memory and regulatory T cells yielded a mean of about 3.6 million reads. Sequencing was performed with immunoSEQ multiplex PCR; in TCRdb, only in-frame clones are kept and a portion is missing. The sample lists roughly 260,000 clones, about 11% occurring once. This receptor was obtained from a man aged 25-45 years with type 1 diabetes. Sequenced: naive CD4+ T cells from blood.

CDR3 bases: TGTGCCAGCAGCCTGTTCACAGATACGCAGTATTTT. Encoded protein: CASSLFTDTQYF. The rearrangement uses TRBV11-3 and TRBJ2-3; D gene unclear. The CDR3 sequence is 12 residues long. Trimming cost V 5 bases and J 2 bases, with 5 bases left between them. Germline V gene sequence: CDR1 SGHNT, CDR2 YENEEA. Variable domain in full (rest from reference TRBV11-3 and TRBJ2-3): EAGVVQSPRYKIIEKKQPVAFWCNPISGHNTLYWYLQNLGQGPELLIRYENEEAVDDSQLPKDRFSAERLKGVDSTLKIQPAELGDSAVYLCASSLFTDTQYFGPGTRLTVL.